Listed below are T cell receptor beta chains from one sample, sequenced in a study of cytomegalovirus exposure and HLA in healthy donors. Sequencing was performed with immunoSEQ multiplex PCR; in TCRdb, only in-frame clones are kept and a portion is missing. Found here are more than 150,000 clones, 84% of them singletons; the top ten hold around 1.2%. The sequenced material came from PBMCs. Source of these receptors: a girl aged 2 to 9 in good health and CMV-seropositive. Both conserved end residues are part of each CDR3. A D gene is named only where the DNA matches it firmly. Clone size is not always given. Where it is, it says once, few, many or a class for expanded clones.

J: TRBJ1-1
D: -
V: TRBV11-3
size: -
CDR3: CASSWGGGANTEAFF
DNA: TGTGCCAGCAGCTGGGGTGGGGGGGCGAACACTGAAGCTTTCTTT

J: TRBJ2-6
D: -
V: TRBV13
size: -
CDR3: CASSLAGAGANVLTF
DNA: TGTGCCAGCAGCTTAGCCGGGGCTGGGGCCAACGTCCTGACTTTC

J: TRBJ2-1
D: TRBD2
V: TRBV4-2
size: -
CDR3: CASSQDEETSGGPIGSSYNEQFF
DNA: TGTGCCAGCAGCCAAGATGAGGAGACTAGCGGGGGGCCTATTGGGAGCTCCTACAATGAGCAGTTCTTC

J: TRBJ2-3
D: -
V: TRBV30
size: -
CDR3: CAWSAADTQYF
DNA: TGTGCCTGGAGTGCGGCAGATACGCAGTATTTT

J: TRBJ2-7
D: -
V: TRBV18
size: once
CDR3: CASSPPGGDEQYF
DNA: TGTGCCAGCTCACCACCAGGAGGGGACGAGCAGTACTTC

J: TRBJ1-1
D: -
V: TRBV7-2
size: once
CDR3: CASSLWGENTEAFF
DNA: TGTGCCAGCAGCTTATGGGGCGAGAACACTGAAGCTTTCTTT

J: TRBJ1-1
D: TRBD1
V: TRBV7-6
size: -
CDR3: CASSRQGLNTEAFF
DNA: TGTGCCAGCAGCCGACAGGGGCTGAACACTGAAGCTTTCTTT

J: TRBJ1-1
D: -
V: TRBV27
size: -
CDR3: CASRWRGNTEAFF
DNA: TGTGCCAGCCGCTGGAGGGGGAACACTGAAGCTTTCTTT

J: TRBJ1-1
D: -
V: TRBV28
size: -
CDR3: CASSFFLPDSVLNTEAFF
DNA: TGTGCCAGCAGTTTCTTTCTCCCTGACAGCGTGCTGAACACTGAAGCTTTCTTT

J: TRBJ2-1
D: TRBD2
V: TRBV6-4
size: few
CDR3: CASSDSSGGANEQFF
DNA: TGTGCCAGCAGTGACTCTAGCGGGGGGGCCAATGAGCAGTTCTTC

J: TRBJ1-2
D: -
V: TRBV7-2
size: -
CDR3: CASSLAAGGYTF
DNA: TGTGCCAGCAGCTTAGCGGCGGGAGGCTACACCTTC

J: TRBJ2-1
D: -
V: TRBV4-1
size: -
CDR3: CASSQGGLRGNEQFF
DNA: TGCGCCAGCAGCCAAGGGGGGCTGAGAGGGAATGAGCAGTTCTTC

J: TRBJ1-2
D: -
V: TRBV5-8
size: -
CDR3: CASSQDWAGGSYTF
DNA: TGTGCCAGCAGCCAAGATTGGGCAGGAGGGAGCTACACCTTC

J: TRBJ1-5
D: -
V: TRBV12-5
size: once
CDR3: CASGDSFPPQHF
DNA: TGTGCTAGTGGGGACTCTTTTCCGCCCCAGCATTTT

J: TRBJ1-1
D: -
V: TRBV5-1
size: -
CDR3: CASSLGPGMNTEAFF
DNA: TGCGCCAGCAGCTTGGGTCCAGGCATGAACACTGAAGCTTTCTTT

J: TRBJ1-5
D: -
V: TRBV28
size: -
CDR3: CASSLQTLGLRQPQHF
DNA: TGTGCCAGCAGTTTACAGACCCTAGGCCTACGTCAGCCCCAGCATTTT

J: TRBJ2-2
D: TRBD2
V: TRBV13
size: -
CDR3: CASSSRTSGRITGELFF
DNA: TGTGCCAGCAGCTCCCGGACTAGCGGGAGAATCACCGGGGAGCTGTTTTTT

J: TRBJ2-7
D: -
V: TRBV6-5
size: -
CDR3: CASSEALHEQYF
DNA: TGTGCCAGCAGTGAAGCTTTGCACGAGCAGTACTTC

J: TRBJ2-1
D: -
V: TRBV19
size: -
CDR3: CASSISTSEQFF
DNA: TGTGCCAGTAGTATTAGCACCTCTGAGCAGTTCTTC

J: TRBJ1-2
D: TRBD1
V: TRBV19
size: -
CDR3: CASGGTANYGYTF
DNA: TGTGCCAGTGGGGGGACAGCTAACTATGGCTACACCTTC

J: TRBJ1-2
D: TRBD1
V: TRBV4-1
size: -
CDR3: CASSQGTGTNYGYTF
DNA: TGCGCCAGCAGCCAGGGGACAGGGACTAACTATGGCTACACCTTC

J: TRBJ2-2
D: TRBD1
V: TRBV5-1
size: -
CDR3: CASSDLQGTGELFF
DNA: TGCGCCAGCAGCGACTTACAGGGGACCGGGGAGCTGTTTTTT

J: TRBJ2-7
D: -
V: TRBV30
size: -
CDR3: CAWSDSSTSSSYEQYF
DNA: TGTGCCTGGAGCGATAGCTCCACCTCGAGCTCCTACGAGCAGTACTTC

J: TRBJ1-1
D: TRBD1
V: TRBV10-2
size: -
CDR3: CASRPFGTGAMNTEAFF
DNA: TGCGCCAGCAGGCCATTCGGGACAGGGGCCATGAACACTGAAGCTTTCTTT

J: TRBJ1-1
D: -
V: TRBV18
size: -
CDR3: CASSPGGTFFSEAFF
DNA: TGTGCCAGCTCACCGGGGGGGACCTTCTTTTCTGAAGCTTTCTTT

J: TRBJ2-1
D: -
V: TRBV29-1
size: -
CDR3: CSVEEPLLGRLNEQFF
DNA: TGCAGCGTCGAAGAGCCACTATTGGGGAGGCTAAATGAGCAGTTCTTC

J: TRBJ1-1
D: -
V: TRBV30
size: -
CDR3: CAWWGGWTEAFF
DNA: TGTGCCTGGTGGGGGGGGTGGACTGAAGCTTTCTTT

J: TRBJ2-1
D: -
V: TRBV9
size: -
CDR3: CASGRKGSYNEQFF
DNA: TGTGCCAGCGGCCGCAAAGGGAGCTACAATGAGCAGTTCTTC

J: TRBJ2-1
D: -
V: TRBV15
size: -
CDR3: CATSNTESYNEQFF
DNA: TGTGCCACCAGCAACACAGAATCCTACAATGAGCAGTTCTTC

J: TRBJ2-5
D: -
V: TRBV6-1
size: -
CDR3: CASSERPGPRQYF
DNA: TGTGCCAGCAGTGAAAGGCCGGGTCCGCGCCAGTACTTC

J: TRBJ1-1
D: -
V: TRBV29-1
size: -
CDR3: CSVEDGSRREAFF
DNA: TGCAGCGTGGAAGACGGGAGTCGGCGTGAAGCTTTCTTT

J: TRBJ1-1
D: -
V: TRBV19
size: -
CDR3: CASSITGLLNTEAFF
DNA: TGTGCCAGTAGTATAACAGGGCTGCTGAACACTGAAGCTTTCTTT

J: TRBJ2-7
D: TRBD1
V: TRBV6-5
size: few
CDR3: CASSGGQGIYEQYF
DNA: TGTGCCAGCAGTGGGGGACAGGGGATCTACGAGCAGTACTTC

J: TRBJ1-1
D: -
V: TRBV6-5
size: few
CDR3: CASSPRGGDGSKAFF
DNA: TGTGCCAGCAGTCCACGGGGGGGGGACGGAAGTAAAGCTTTCTTT

J: TRBJ1-2
D: -
V: TRBV5-6
size: -
CDR3: CASSLVRGHGYTF
DNA: TGTGCCAGCAGCTTGGTCAGGGGCCATGGCTACACCTTC

J: TRBJ2-7
D: TRBD2
V: TRBV15
size: -
CDR3: CATSRAGGIGYEQYF
DNA: TGTGCCACCAGCAGAGCGGGGGGTATCGGCTACGAGCAGTACTTC

J: TRBJ1-1
D: TRBD1
V: TRBV30
size: -
CDR3: CAWSAPDRGKVEAFF
DNA: TGTGCCTGGAGTGCCCCCGACAGGGGGAAGGTTGAAGCTTTCTTT

J: TRBJ2-5
D: -
V: TRBV7-8
size: -
CDR3: CASSHSSETQYF
DNA: TGTGCCAGCAGCCACAGTTCGGAGACCCAGTACTTC

J: TRBJ2-3
D: TRBD2
V: TRBV7-2
size: -
CDR3: CASSLGDYTDTQYF
DNA: TGTGCCAGCAGCTTAGGGGACTACACAGATACGCAGTATTTT

J: TRBJ2-3
D: TRBD2
V: TRBV5-1
size: -
CDR3: CASSLVYAGGPVTDTQYF
DNA: TGCGCCAGCAGCTTGGTCTATGCGGGAGGGCCGGTCACAGATACGCAGTATTTT

J: TRBJ2-6
D: -
V: TRBV7-3
size: few
CDR3: CASSYTGTGANVLTF
DNA: TGTGCCAGCAGCTATACAGGGACTGGGGCCAACGTCCTGACTTTC

J: TRBJ2-7
D: TRBD1
V: TRBV7-6
size: -
CDR3: CASSLASRIGTEPYEQYF
DNA: TGTGCCAGCAGCTTAGCTTCGAGGATCGGGACAGAACCCTACGAGCAGTACTTC

J: TRBJ1-2
D: -
V: TRBV2
size: -
CDR3: CAIPKVLGGGYTF
DNA: TGTGCCATCCCTAAAGTCCTCGGGGGTGGCTACACCTTC

J: TRBJ2-5
D: -
V: TRBV11-3
size: -
CDR3: CAVKAPLGGQKETQYF
DNA: TGTGCTGTTAAAGCCCCTCTGGGGGGACAGAAAGAGACCCAGTACTTC

J: TRBJ2-3
D: -
V: TRBV6-5
size: -
CDR3: CASRPSGRLGDTQYF
DNA: TGTGCCAGCAGACCCAGCGGACGGTTGGGAGATACGCAGTATTTT

J: TRBJ2-6
D: -
V: TRBV30
size: few
CDR3: CAWSLGANVLTF
DNA: TGTGCCTGGAGTCTTGGGGCCAACGTCCTGACTTTC